This T cell receptor beta chain was retrieved from a study of T cell responses to AZD1222 COVID-19 vaccine. Overall study context: Pooled in the analysis were second doses at about 4 or about 12 weeks. Whole-study findings and limits: Repertoire collection took place solely once the T cell response had peaked. Nearly half of spike-specific TCRs reportedly go after variant regions that carry no mutations. Regions 160-218 and 743-854 held dominance among vaccine-associated CD4 TCRs, which spanned spike.

Regarding this clone: Its cognate antigen is unknown.

The germline CDR1 and CDR2 sequences are SGHRS and YFSETQ. Trimming removed 2 bases from V and 0 bases from J, with 11 bases in between. The CDR3 length is 15 residues. The data were produced by immunoSEQ multiplex PCR, yet TCRdb's version contains in-frame clones alone and is incomplete. The sample records around 100,000 clones, 90% being singletons. This chain links TRBV5-1 with TRBJ1-1; D is undetermined. The sequencing here drew on peripheral blood, taken on day 0 of AZD1222 vaccination. The receptor was derived from an adult in good health. The CDR3 reads CASSFNSALNTEAFF. CDR3 coding DNA: TGCGCCAGCAGCTTCAACAGCGCCTTGAACACTGAAGCTTTCTTT.